Listed below are T cell receptor beta chains from one sample, sequenced in a study of blood T cell repertoires in COVID-19. Libraries were prepared by immunoSEQ multiplex PCR; TCRdb keeps only in-frame clonotypes and omits some of them. The sample carries some 350,000 clones, 70% to 90% recorded once. The specimen was peripheral blood. The receptors here all came from a woman between 25 and 40 years old with COVID-19, enrolled during active disease. Both conserved end residues are part of each CDR3. Each record gives: clone size, V gene, D gene, J gene, CDR3 DNA, CDR3 protein. D genes are given only for firm matches. Only part of the rows carry a size: once, few, many, or a class if the clone is expanded.

once	TRBV4-1	NA	TRBJ2-1	TGCGCCAGCAGCCAAGGATTAGGAGGGAGTTACTACAATGAGCAGTTCTTC	CASSQGLGGSYYNEQFF
once	TRBV7-2	NA	TRBJ2-3	TGTGCCAGCAGCTTAGCGGTCGGCGGGGAACGCACAGATACGCAGTATTTT	CASSLAVGGERTDTQYF
NA	TRBV6-5	NA	TRBJ1-6	TGTGCCAGCAGTTACTCGTTATCAGGAAATTCACCCCTCCACTTT	CASSYSLSGNSPLHF
NA	TRBV3-1/TRBV3-2	TRBD1	TRBJ1-6	TGTGCCAGCAGCCCGACAGGGAACTATAATTCACCCCTCCACTTT	CASSPTGNYNSPLHF
NA	TRBV6-1	NA	TRBJ2-3	TGTGCCAGCAGTGAATTAACGCGGGATACGCAGTATTTT	CASSELTRDTQYF
NA	TRBV10-1	NA	TRBJ1-5	TGCGCCAGTATCCGAGCTTCGTGGGGCCGAAGCAATCAGCCCCAGCATTTT	CASIRASWGRSNQPQHF
NA	TRBV9	TRBD2	TRBJ2-3	TGTGCCAGCAGCGCCCGACTAGCTCTCACAGATACGCAGTATTTT	CASSARLALTDTQYF
few	TRBV29-1	NA	TRBJ2-5	TGCAGCGTCCTCCCCTTGGGCGGGAAAGAGACCCAGTACTTC	CSVLPLGGKETQYF
NA	TRBV28	TRBD1	TRBJ2-3	TGTGCCAGCAGTTTAGGGACAGGCATTTTGGGGGGCCTTGGCACAGATACGCAGTATTTT	CASSLGTGILGGLGTDTQYF
once	TRBV19	TRBD1	TRBJ1-1	TGTGCCAGTAGACCTGACAGGGGATACACTGAAGCTTTCTTT	CASRPDRGYTEAFF
NA	TRBV11-2	TRBD2	TRBJ2-7	TGTGCCAGCAGCTCTCAGCGGGGTCCCTCCTACGAGCAGTACTTC	CASSSQRGPSYEQYF
NA	TRBV28	NA	TRBJ2-5	TGTGCCAGCAGTCCGGCCGGGTTTCAAGAGACCCAGTACTTC	CASSPAGFQETQYF
NA	TRBV7-2	TRBD1	TRBJ1-2	TGTGCCAGCAGCTTAGAAGGGACAGGAAACTATGGCTACACCTTC	CASSLEGTGNYGYTF